This T cell receptor beta chain is drawn from a study of blood T cell repertoires in COVID-19. Across the whole study: Italy, Spain and the United States were the sources of the convalescent and acute COVID-19 samples. In each case, the material was cDNA or gDNA derived from T cells, B-cell-depleted T cells, or PBMCs.

This clone was seen just once. The CDR3 runs to 15 residues. Germline V gives CDR1 MNHEY, CDR2 SMNVEV (reference sequence). V lost 5 bases and J lost 0, with 14 bases in between. Authors' processing steps: Estimation of nucleated cell counts was performed using reference gene primer amplification. Profiled with immunoSEQ multiplex PCR; TCRdb holds only in-frame clones, not every one. That table supplies the V and J calls and clone size; D and trimming were determined from the DNA. Here the sample spans under 400,000 clones, about 90% being singletons. The clonotype was recovered from a man between 18 and 35 years old with active or convalescent COVID-19. The specimen sequenced was peripheral blood. The V call is TRBV27, the J call TRBJ2-7; D may be TRBD2 (6 bases). The CDR3 region is CASSGGLRVSYEQYF. CDR3 DNA sequence: TGTGCCAGCAGTGGAGGGCTCAGGGTCTCCTACGAGCAGTACTTC.